This entry concerns a single TCR beta chain. Its antigen remains unidentified. The sample is drawn from a study of cytomegalovirus exposure and HLA in healthy donors. The PCR ran on 60 Vbeta and 13 Jbeta primers. The assay was immunoSEQ multiplex PCR, and TCRdb's table has in-frame clones only and misses some. This sample contains 40,000 to 65,000 clones. Study-wide points: About 90% or about 30% of the time was how often most TCR beta V segments were productive, according to an earlier analysis.

Though probably carrying unrecorded immune exposures, donors were nominally healthy at sampling. This TCR was recovered from a man in his forties or fifties in good health and CMV-seropositive. Specimen: PBMCs.

CDR3 residues: CAWSPGDYGYTF. CDR3 nucleotide sequence: TGTGCCTGGAGTCCAGGGGACTATGGCTACACCTTC. V gene TRBV30 combines with J gene TRBJ1-2; D may be TRBD1 (6 bases). V gave up 2 bases and J gave up 3 bases, with 7 bases separating them. The CDR3 has 12 amino acids. Germline lookup yields CDR1 GTSNPN and CDR2 SVGIG (reference sequence).